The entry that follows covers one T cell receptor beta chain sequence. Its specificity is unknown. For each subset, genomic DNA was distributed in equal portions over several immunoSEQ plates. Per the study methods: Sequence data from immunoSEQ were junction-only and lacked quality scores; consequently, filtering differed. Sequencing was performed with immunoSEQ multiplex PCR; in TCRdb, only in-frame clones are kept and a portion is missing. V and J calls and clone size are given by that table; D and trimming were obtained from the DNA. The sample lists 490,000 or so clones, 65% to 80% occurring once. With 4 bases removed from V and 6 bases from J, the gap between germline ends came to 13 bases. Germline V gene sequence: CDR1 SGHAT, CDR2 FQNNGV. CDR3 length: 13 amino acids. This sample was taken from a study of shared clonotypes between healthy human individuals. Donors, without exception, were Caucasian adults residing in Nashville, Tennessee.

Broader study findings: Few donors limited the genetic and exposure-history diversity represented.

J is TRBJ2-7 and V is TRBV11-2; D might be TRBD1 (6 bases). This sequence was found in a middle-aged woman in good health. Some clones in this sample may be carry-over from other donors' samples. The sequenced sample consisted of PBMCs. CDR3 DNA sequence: TGTGCCAGCAGCTCACTAAACAGGGTCGAGCAGTACTTC. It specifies CASSSLNRVEQYF.